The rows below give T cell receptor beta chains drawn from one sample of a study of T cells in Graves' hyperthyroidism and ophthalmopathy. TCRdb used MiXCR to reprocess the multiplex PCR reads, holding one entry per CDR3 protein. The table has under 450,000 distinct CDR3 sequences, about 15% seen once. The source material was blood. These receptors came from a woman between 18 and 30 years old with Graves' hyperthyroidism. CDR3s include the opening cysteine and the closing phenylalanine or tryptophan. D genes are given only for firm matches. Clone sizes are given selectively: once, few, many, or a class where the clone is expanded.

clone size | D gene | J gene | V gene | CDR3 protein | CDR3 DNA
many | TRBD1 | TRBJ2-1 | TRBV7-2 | CASSLDRGQMNEQFF | TGTGCCAGCAGCTTAGACAGGGGGCAAATGAATGAGCAGTTCTTC
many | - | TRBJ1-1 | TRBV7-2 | CASSSTRFRNTEAFF | TGTGCCAGCAGCTCGACACGTTTTCGGAACACTGAAGCTTTCTTT
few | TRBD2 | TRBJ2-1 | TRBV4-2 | CASSQDLPGLAGAHEQFF | TGTGCCAGCAGCCAAGATCTCCCCGGACTAGCGGGAGCACATGAGCAGTTCTTC
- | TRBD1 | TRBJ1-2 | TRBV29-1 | CSVEVDRVAGYTF | TGCAGCGTTGAAGTCGACAGGGTAGCTGGCTACACCTTC
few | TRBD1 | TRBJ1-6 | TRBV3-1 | CASSPGTGGSYNSPLHF | TGTGCCAGCAGCCCCGGGACAGGGGGCTCCTATAATTCACCCCTCCACTTT
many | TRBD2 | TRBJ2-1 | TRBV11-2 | CASSLVGGGAYNEQFF | TGTGCCAGCAGCTTAGTGGGCGGGGGGGCCTACAATGAGCAGTTCTTC
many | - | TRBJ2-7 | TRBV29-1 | CSVRGGYEQYF | TGCAGCGTGCGAGGGGGGTACGAGCAGTACTTC
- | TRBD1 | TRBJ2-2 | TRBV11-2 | CASSRPGTGLVGELFF | TGTGCCAGCAGCCGCCCCGGGACAGGGTTAGTCGGGGAGCTGTTTTTT
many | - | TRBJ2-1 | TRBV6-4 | CASSDGYSVSYNEQFF | TGTGCCAGCAGTGACGGATACAGCGTCTCCTACAATGAGCAGTTCTTC
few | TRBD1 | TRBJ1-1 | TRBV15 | CATSRELDRGPNTEAFF | TGTGCCACCAGCAGAGAATTAGACAGGGGGCCGAACACTGAAGCTTTCTTT
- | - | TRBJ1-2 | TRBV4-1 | CASSKDPPNYGYTF | TGCGCCAGCAGCAAGGACCCACCTAACTATGGCTACACCTTC
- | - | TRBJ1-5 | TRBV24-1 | CASHSAGQPQHF | TGTGCCTCCCACTCCGCCGGACAGCCCCAGCATTTT
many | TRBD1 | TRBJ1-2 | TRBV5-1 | CASSFTGTGFYGYTF | TGCGCCAGCAGCTTTACCGGGACAGGATTCTATGGCTACACCTTC
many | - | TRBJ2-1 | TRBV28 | CASSLLGAGQFF | TGTGCCAGCAGTTTATTGGGCGCCGGGCAGTTCTTC
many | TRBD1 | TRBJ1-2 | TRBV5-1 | CASSLGTGGAEGYTF | TGCGCCAGCAGCTTGGGGACAGGGGGCGCGGAAGGCTACACCTTC
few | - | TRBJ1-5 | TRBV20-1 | CSARDKISLGGINQPQHF | TGCAGTGCTAGAGATAAGATATCTCTTGGGGGGATTAATCAGCCCCAGCATTTT
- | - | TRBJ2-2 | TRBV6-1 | CASRRGVGELFF | TGTGCCAGCCGTAGAGGGGTCGGGGAGCTGTTTTTT
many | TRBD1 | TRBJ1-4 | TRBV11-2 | CASSLQGVSEKLFF | TGTGCCAGCAGCCTACAGGGGGTATCTGAAAAACTGTTTTTT
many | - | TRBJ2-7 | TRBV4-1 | CASSQSLSSYEQYF | TGCGCCAGCAGCCAGAGCTTAAGCTCCTACGAGCAGTACTTC
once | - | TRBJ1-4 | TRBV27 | CASSRNGAGEKLFF | TGTGCCAGCAGTCGTAACGGGGCCGGTGAAAAACTGTTTTTT
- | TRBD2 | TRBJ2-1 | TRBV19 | CASSSAGESYNEQFF | TGTGCCAGTAGTTCTGCGGGGGAGTCCTACAATGAGCAGTTCTTC
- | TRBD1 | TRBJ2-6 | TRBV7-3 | CASSSGGPGANVLTF | TGTGCCAGCAGCTCAGGGGGCCCCGGGGCCAACGTCCTGACTTTC
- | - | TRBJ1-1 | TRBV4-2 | CASSQGLAGPNTEAFF | TGTGCCAGCAGCCAAGGTCTGGCAGGGCCGAACACTGAAGCTTTCTTT
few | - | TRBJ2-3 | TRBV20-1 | CSVHSTDTQYF | TGCAGTGTACATAGCACAGATACGCAGTATTTT
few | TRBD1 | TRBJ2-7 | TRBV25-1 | CASTGTAYEQYF | TGTGCCAGCACTGGGACAGCCTACGAGCAGTACTTC
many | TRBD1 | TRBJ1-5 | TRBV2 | CASSEDGQGHQPQHF | TGTGCCAGCAGTGAAGATGGACAGGGTCATCAGCCCCAGCATTTT
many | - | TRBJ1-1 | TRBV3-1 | CASSPHSVAEAFF | TGTGCCAGCAGCCCTCACTCTGTCGCTGAAGCTTTCTTT
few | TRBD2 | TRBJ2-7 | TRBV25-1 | CASSKGLAGEDEQYF | TGTGCCAGCAGTAAAGGACTAGCGGGAGAGGACGAGCAGTACTTC
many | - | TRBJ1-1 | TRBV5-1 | CASSLEIGDVEAFF | TGCGCCAGCAGCCTCGAAATTGGGGACGTGGAAGCTTTCTTT
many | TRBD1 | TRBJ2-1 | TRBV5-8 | CASSSGQGLYNEQFF | TGTGCCAGCAGCTCGGGACAGGGTCTTTACAATGAGCAGTTCTTC
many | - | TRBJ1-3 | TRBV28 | CASSRGTSSGNTIYF | TGTGCCAGCAGCCGAGGCACAAGCTCTGGAAACACCATATATTTT
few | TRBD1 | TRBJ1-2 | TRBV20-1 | CSARGTGEGYTF | TGCAGTGCTAGAGGGACAGGGGAAGGCTACACCTTC
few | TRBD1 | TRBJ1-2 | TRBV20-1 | CSAVTGTSMSYTF | TGCAGTGCTGTGACAGGGACCTCGATGAGCTACACCTTC
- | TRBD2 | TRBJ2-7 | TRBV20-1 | CSARGLEVYEQYF | TGCAGTGCTAGGGGACTAGAAGTCTACGAGCAGTACTTC
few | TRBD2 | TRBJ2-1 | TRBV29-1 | CSVEGLAGGGRSYNEQFF | TGCAGCGTGGAGGGACTAGCGGGAGGGGGTAGGTCCTACAATGAGCAGTTCTTC
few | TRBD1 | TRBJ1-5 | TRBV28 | CASSIGQGNQPQHF | TGTGCCAGCAGCATAGGACAGGGGAATCAGCCCCAGCATTTT
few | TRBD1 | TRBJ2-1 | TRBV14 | CASSLIPTGLDEQFF | TGTGCCAGCAGCCTAATTCCGACAGGGTTAGATGAGCAGTTCTTC
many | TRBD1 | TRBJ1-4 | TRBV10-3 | CAISEPGQGNEKLFF | TGTGCCATCAGTGAGCCGGGACAGGGTAATGAAAAACTGTTTTTT
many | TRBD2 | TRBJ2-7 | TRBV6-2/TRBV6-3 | CASSYSRLAGTSYEQYF | TGTGCCAGCAGTTACTCGAGACTAGCGGGAACCTCCTACGAGCAGTACTTC
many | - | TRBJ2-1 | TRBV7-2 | CASSSTGVPQNEQFF | TGTGCCAGCAGCTCGACAGGTGTGCCCCAAAATGAGCAGTTCTTC
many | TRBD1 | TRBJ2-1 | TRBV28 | CASRSAGTGGDEQFF | TGTGCCAGCAGATCCGCCGGGACAGGGGGCGATGAGCAGTTCTTC
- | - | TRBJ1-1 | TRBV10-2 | CASSDSRAGRAEAFF | TGCGCCAGCAGTGATTCCAGGGCCGGGCGTGCTGAAGCTTTCTTT
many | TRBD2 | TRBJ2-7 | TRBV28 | CASSSIRGSGPSYEQYF | TGTGCCAGCAGTTCCATCCGGGGTAGCGGGCCTTCCTACGAGCAGTACTTC